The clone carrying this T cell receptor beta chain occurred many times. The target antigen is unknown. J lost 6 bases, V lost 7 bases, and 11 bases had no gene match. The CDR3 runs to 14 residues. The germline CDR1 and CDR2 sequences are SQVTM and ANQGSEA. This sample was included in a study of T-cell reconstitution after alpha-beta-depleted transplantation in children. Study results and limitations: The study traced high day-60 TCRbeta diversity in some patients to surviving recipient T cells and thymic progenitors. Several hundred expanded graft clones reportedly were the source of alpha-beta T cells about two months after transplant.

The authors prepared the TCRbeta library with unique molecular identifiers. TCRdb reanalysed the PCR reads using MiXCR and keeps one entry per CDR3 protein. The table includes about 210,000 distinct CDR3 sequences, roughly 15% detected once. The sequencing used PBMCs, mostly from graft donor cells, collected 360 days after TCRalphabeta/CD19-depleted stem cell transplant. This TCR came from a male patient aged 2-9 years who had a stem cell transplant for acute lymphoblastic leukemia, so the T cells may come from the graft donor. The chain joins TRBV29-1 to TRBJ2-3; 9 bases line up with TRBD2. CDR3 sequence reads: CSASYGGRGDTQYF. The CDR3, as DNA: TGCAGCGCCTCGTATGGCGGGAGGGGGGATACGCAGTATTTT.